The TCR beta chain under discussion was sequenced for a study of TIL therapy for anti-PD-1-resistant metastatic lung cancer. Time point reported: pre-treatment sample, taken before nivolumab and TIL therapy. Per the germline V gene, CDR1 is KGHSH and CDR2 is LQKENI. V lost 6 bases and J 4 bases, leaving 12 bases between the germline ends. The CDR3 runs 13 residues. In the case of this clone: Its antigen remains unknown.

This was the immunoSEQ v3 assay. The assay was immunoSEQ multiplex PCR, and TCRdb's table has in-frame clones only and misses some. The table has about 59,000 clones, 73% seen once. Study observations and caveats: Treatment-naive, never-smoker and oncogene-addicted patients were overrepresented in this highly selected cohort. TIL clonotype persistence in blood showed no apparent association with response.

The sample here was blood, taken at baseline. The chain is built from TRBV18 and TRBJ1-1, with D perhaps TRBD1 (6 bases). The source is a person aged 25-79 years with non-small cell lung cancer. CDR3 nucleotides: TGTGCCAGCTCCCCGGACAGAACCACTGAAGCTTTCTTT. It translates to CASSPDRTTEAFF.